Below are 15 T cell receptor beta chains sequenced from a single sample in a study of early T cells in non-severe SARS-CoV-2 infection. One entry per CDR3 protein, called by TCRdb with MiXCR from the 5' RACE reads. The sample yields tens of thousands of distinct CDR3 sequences, roughly 5.4% seen once. The sample comprised whole blood. All receptors come from an adult who was a healthcare worker with PCR-confirmed SARS-CoV-2 infection or an uninfected control (not recorded which).

The DNA for the CDR3 is TGCAGCGTTTTAACGGGGGAGCAGTACTTC. Residues: CSVLTGEQYF. The J gene is TRBJ2-7, the V gene TRBV29-1, with a possible D match to TRBD2 (5 bases). V was cut by 5 bases and J by 7 bases, with 9 bases left in between. This CDR3 spans 10 amino acids. The germline V gene encodes CDR1 SQVTM and CDR2 ANQGSEA.

The rearrangement links TRBV28 to TRBJ2-7; D is unresolved. Germline assignment: CDR1 MDHEN and CDR2 SYDVKM. V was shortened by 8 bases and J by 3 bases, with 11 bases between the two germline ends. This CDR3 spans 12 amino acids. The CDR3 region is CASRPGNYEQYF. DNA for the CDR3: TGTGCCAGCCGGCCCGGTAACTACGAGCAGTACTTC.

This clonotype was counted at least ten times. This chain's CDR3 is CASSLGTSGYNEQFF. The DNA for the CDR3 is TGTGCCAGCAGCTTAGGGACTAGCGGATACAATGAGCAGTTCTTC. The genes are TRBV7-7 and TRBJ2-1, with 10 bases matching TRBD2. The germline V gene has CDR1 SSHAT and CDR2 FNYEAQ (reference sequence). This CDR3 comprises 15 residues. J lost 4 bases, V lost 1 base, and 1 base had no gene match. The whole variable domain, remainder taken from reference TRBV7-7 and TRBJ2-1, is GAGVSQSPRYKVTKRGQDVTLRCDPISSHATLYWYQQALGQGPEFLTYFNYEAQPDKSGLPSDRFSAERPEGSISTLTIQRTEQRDSAMYRCASSLGTSGYNEQFFGPGTRLTVL.

In this sample, this clonotype turned up many times. The V call is TRBV20-1, the J call TRBJ2-1; TRBD2 is a possible D gene (6 bases). This CDR3 is 15 amino acids long. CDR1 is DFQATT, CDR2 SNEGSKA, per germline (reference sequence). Trimming took 6 bases from V and 2 from J, leaving 17 bases between them. CDR3 sequence (DNA): TGCAGTGCCCTAACTGGGGGGAGACCCTACAATGAGCAGTTCTTC. Its translation is CSALTGGRPYNEQFF.

The sample holds a few counts of this clonotype. The J gene is TRBJ2-7, the V gene TRBV20-1; D is unclear. The CDR3 extends over 14 amino acids. The germline V and J ends were trimmed by 0 bases and 3 bases, with 12 bases remaining between them. In germline, CDR1 is DFQATT, CDR2 SNEGSKA (reference sequence). For the CDR3, the DNA is TGCAGTGCTAGAGACCGCGACGGGTTCTACGAGCAGTACTTC. Translated: CSARDRDGFYEQYF.

Comments on this clonotype: Being one base from a much bigger clone, this may be a read error. V usage is TRBV5-5 and J usage is TRBJ1-1; no clear D gene. Trimming stripped 4 bases from V and 1 base from J, with 14 bases between. The CDR3 loop spans 15 amino acids. Per germline, CDR1 SGHKS and CDR2 YYEKEE (reference sequence). CDR3 region: CASSPGQSANTEAFF. The CDR3 DNA follows: TGTGCCAGCAGCCCTGGGCAGTCCGCGAACACTGAAGCTTTCTTT.

This clonotype was observed at least ten times. The J gene is TRBJ1-2, the V gene TRBV7-8; no reliable D call. CDR1 is SGHVS, CDR2 FQNEAQ, per germline. The CDR3 has 15 residues. The germline V and J ends were trimmed by 0 bases and 2 bases, with 10 bases remaining between them. The chain's CDR3 is CASSLADTDNYGYTF. CDR3 DNA sequence: TGTGCCAGCAGCTTAGCGGATACGGACAACTATGGCTACACCTTC.

This clonotype appeared many times. V and J are TRBV29-1 and TRBJ2-3, with 8 bases aligning to TRBD1. The CDR3 length is 14 residues. With V trimmed by 7 bases and J by 1 base, 7 bases remained unmatched. Germline V gene data show CDR1 as SQVTM and CDR2 as ANQGSEA. DNA of the CDR3: TGCAGCGCGTCCCAGGGGGCTCGCACAGATACGCAGTATTTT. Its protein product is CSASQGARTDTQYF.

This clonotype was observed many times. CDR3 in amino acids: CASSPTGYNQPQHF. In DNA, the CDR3 is TGTGCCAGCAGTCCCACAGGTTACAATCAGCCCCAGCATTTT. J is TRBJ1-5 and V is TRBV6-2 or TRBV6-3; TRBD1 is a possible D gene (5 bases). Trimming took off 5 bases at V and 3 bases at J, with 11 bases between the two ends. Germline V lookup: CDR1 MNHEY, CDR2 SVGEGT. The CDR3 has 14 residues.

This clonotype has ten or more counts. The chain couples TRBV2 to TRBJ2-5; D call uncertain. The CDR3 length is 11 residues. Germline V gene sequence: CDR1 SNHLY, CDR2 FYNNEI. The ends were cut back, 6 bases at V and 2 bases at J, with 4 bases in the middle. As DNA, the CDR3 is TGTGCCAGCAGGGAACAAGAGACCCAGTACTTC. Translated: CASREQETQYF.

This clonotype was found many times. The chain links TRBV11-2 to TRBJ2-3; D gene unclear. V was trimmed by 0 bases and J by 3 bases, leaving 4 bases between them. The CDR3 extends over 13 amino acids. The germline V gene encodes CDR1 SGHAT and CDR2 FQNNGV. CDR3 sequence (DNA): TGTGCCAGCAGCTTAGACCCTACAGATACGCAGTATTTT. Protein sequence: CASSLDPTDTQYF.

This clonotype was seen ten or more times. The chain carries TRBV7-2 and TRBJ2-7; D might be TRBD1 or TRBD2, each matching 6 bases. V gave up 0 bases and J gave up 6 bases, with 18 bases separating them. Germline values: CDR1 SGHTA, CDR2 FQGNSA. The CDR3 extends over 16 amino acids. The CDR3 DNA follows: TGTGCCAGCAGCTTAGCTAGCGGTTCGGGGGCGGGCGAGCAGTACTTC. Protein product: CASSLASGSGAGEQYF.

This clonotype is termed medium-sized. The chain links TRBV7-6 to TRBJ2-1; D might be TRBD2 (6 bases). Trimming cost V 4 bases and J 0 bases, with 13 bases left between them. Germline-derived CDR1 and CDR2 are SGHVS and FNYEAQ. The CDR3 length is 16 residues. The CDR3 reads CASSWPPSDSYNEQFF. Written as DNA, the CDR3 is TGTGCCAGCAGCTGGCCCCCTAGCGACTCCTACAATGAGCAGTTCTTC.

This clonotype was seen only a few times. This chain's CDR3 is CASSFLGVYNSPLHF. In DNA, the CDR3 is TGTGCCAGCAGTTTTTTGGGGGTGTATAATTCACCCCTCCACTTT. V is TRBV28 and J is TRBJ1-6, with D possibly being TRBD1 (5 bases). The CDR3 sequence is 15 residues long. Per germline, CDR1 MDHEN and CDR2 SYDVKM. V dropped 3 bases and J dropped 4 bases, with 10 bases sitting between them.

For this clonotype: With a much larger clone just one base away, this may be a read error. The chain uses TRBV28 and TRBJ2-7, with D possibly TRBD1 on 5 matching bases. The CDR3 loop spans 12 amino acids. Germline-derived CDR1 and CDR2 are MDHEN and SYDVKM. The chain's CDR3 is CVSTDSSYEQYF. CDR3 DNA: TGTGTCAGCACAGACAGCTCCTACGAGCAGTACTTC.